The next 9 T cell receptor beta chains were all read from a single sample in a study of blood T cell repertoires in COVID-19. TCRdb keeps only in-frame clones here, not all; method: immunoSEQ multiplex PCR. In the table there are 240,000 or so clones, around 88% of which are singletons. The sample was PBMCs or T cells enriched from blood (not recorded which). The receptors originated from a woman between 40 and 55 years old with acute COVID-19.

The chain links TRBV5-4 to TRBJ2-1, with a weak D call TRBD2 (5 bases). The V gene lost 2 bases and the J gene lost 0 bases, with 9 bases spanning the gap. The CDR3 extends over 15 amino acids. CDR1 and CDR2 from the germline V gene are SGHNT and YYREEE (reference sequence). CDR3 protein: CASSFQRSSYNEQFF. The CDR3 DNA is TGTGCCAGCAGCTTCCAGCGGAGCTCCTACAATGAGCAGTTCTTC.

This sequence joins TRBV6-5 and TRBJ2-1, with 12 bases fitting TRBD2. Germline V gene sequence: CDR1 MNHEY, CDR2 SVGAGI. Germline trimming cut 2 bases from V and 7 bases from J; bases unmatched to any gene: 6. The length of the CDR3 is 16 residues. The CDR3 DNA follows: TGTGCCAGCAGTTACCTTCTAGCGGGAGGGCCTAATGAGCAGTTCTTC. Protein: CASSYLLAGGPNEQFF.

The chain has TRBV2 and TRBJ2-7; D remains unclear. Germline CDR1 and CDR2: SNHLY and FYNNEI. Trimming pared 4 bases from V and 0 bases from J, leaving 10 bases between. There are 14 residues in the CDR3. The CDR3 protein is CASSAPPSSYEQYF. DNA for the CDR3: TGTGCCAGCAGTGCTCCCCCGAGCTCCTACGAGCAGTACTTC.

The genes are TRBV10-3 and TRBJ2-1, with D possibly matching TRBD1 (7 bases). CDR3 length: 17 amino acids. The germline gives CDR1 ENHRY, CDR2 SYGVKD. Trimming removed 0 bases at V and 4 bases at J, with 16 bases between. The CDR3 protein is CAISESTGGQNYNEQFF. CDR3 in DNA: TGTGCCATCAGTGAGTCGACCGGGGGACAGAATTACAATGAGCAGTTCTTC.

The chain carries TRBV10-1 and TRBJ2-7; tentative D call: TRBD1 (6 bases). V lost 2 bases to trimming and J lost 0 bases, with 8 bases between them. CDR1 and CDR2 (germline): WNHNN, SYGVQD (reference sequence). This CDR3 comprises 14 residues. The DNA for the CDR3 is TGCGCCAGCAGTGAGAACAGGGACTCCTACGAGCAGTACTTC. Its translation: CASSENRDSYEQYF.

The chain carries TRBV3-1 (or the pseudogene TRBV3-2) and TRBJ2-1; TRBD2 might be the D (6 bases). The CDR3 is 12 amino acids. V was cut by 1 base and J by 9 bases, with 7 bases left in between. Germline V gene data show CDR1 as LGHDT and CDR2 as YNNKEL (reference sequence). This CDR3 reads CASSQVEGEQFF. CDR3 nucleotides: TGTGCCAGCAGCCAAGTGGAGGGTGAGCAGTTCTTC.

The CDR3 DNA follows: TGCGCCAGCAGCTTGGGCGCCGGGACTAGCGGAGCAGAGCAGTTCTTC. Protein: CASSLGAGTSGAEQFF. This chain uses TRBV5-1 with TRBJ2-1; TRBD2 agrees at 11 bases. Trimming cost V 0 bases and J 10 bases; bases outside gene matches: 9. The CDR3 is 16 residues long. The V gene's germline CDR1 is SGHRS and CDR2 YFSETQ.

The chain employs TRBV9 and TRBJ1-1, with TRBD1 matching 8 bases. Germline CDR1 SGDLS, CDR2 YYNGEE. J lost 5 bases, V lost 0 bases, and 9 bases had no gene match. The length of the CDR3 is 16 residues. The CDR3 spells CASSVAPDRAGTEAFF. The CDR3 DNA reads TGTGCCAGCAGCGTAGCCCCGGACAGGGCAGGAACTGAAGCTTTCTTT.

The gene calls are TRBV6-5 and TRBJ2-1; TRBD2 is a possible D gene (7 bases). V was cut by 0 bases and J by 10 bases, with 16 bases left in between. CDR3 length: 15 amino acids. Germline lookup yields CDR1 MNHEY and CDR2 SVGAGI. The CDR3 sequence: CASSYSRGRAPEQFF. Written as DNA, the CDR3 is TGTGCCAGCAGTTACTCTAGGGGGAGGGCCCCCGAGCAGTTCTTC.